A selection of T cell receptor beta chains follows, all from one sample in a study of vaccination and CD4 T cells after COVID-19. Their antigens remain unidentified. TCRdb passed the PCR reads through MiXCR, listing each CDR3 protein once. The table shows around 21,000 distinct CDR3 sequences, with roughly half occurring only once. Sequencing was performed on CD4+ T cells from blood, cultured in vitro. The receptors were sampled from a human donor who had recovered from COVID-19. Each CDR3 is given with its conserved first and last residue. Fields, in order: J gene, clone size, D gene, CDR3 length, V gene, CDR3 protein, CDR3 DNA. The D gene is left open where the match is weak. Size values are once, few and many counts, or a class for expanded clones, and some rows have none.

j_gene: TRBJ2-2; abundance: few; d_gene: -; len: 15; v_gene: TRBV11-2; CDR3aa: CASSLDQSNTGELFF; CDR3nt: TGTGCCAGCAGCTTAGATCAGTCGAACACCGGGGAGCTGTTTTTT
j_gene: TRBJ1-3; abundance: large; d_gene: -; len: 14; v_gene: TRBV6-2/TRBV6-3; CDR3aa: CASTQAGTGNTIYF; CDR3nt: TGTGCCAGCACCCAAGCAGGGACTGGAAACACCATATATTTT
j_gene: TRBJ2-1; abundance: -; d_gene: TRBD2; len: 18; v_gene: TRBV24-1; CDR3aa: CATSDPGDGGKGYNEQFF; CDR3nt: TGTGCCACCAGTGATCCAGGCGACGGGGGGAAGGGATACAATGAGCAGTTCTTC
j_gene: TRBJ2-3; abundance: few; d_gene: TRBD1; len: 16; v_gene: TRBV10-3; CDR3aa: CAISQRQGMDTDTQYF; CDR3nt: TGTGCCATCTCCCAGAGACAGGGGATGGACACAGATACGCAGTATTTT
j_gene: TRBJ2-5; abundance: -; d_gene: -; len: 13; v_gene: TRBV5-4; CDR3aa: CAAATGDVETQYF; CDR3nt: TGTGCAGCCGCAACGGGGGACGTAGAGACCCAGTACTTC
j_gene: TRBJ2-1; abundance: once; d_gene: TRBD2; len: 15; v_gene: TRBV20-1; CDR3aa: CSATASGRPNNEQFF; CDR3nt: TGCAGTGCTACTGCTAGCGGGAGGCCTAACAATGAGCAGTTCTTC
j_gene: TRBJ1-2; abundance: -; d_gene: -; len: 13; v_gene: TRBV2; CDR3aa: CASSPNSNYGYTF; CDR3nt: TGTGCCAGCAGCCCTAACTCTAACTATGGCTACACCTTC
j_gene: TRBJ2-2; abundance: once; d_gene: -; len: 18; v_gene: TRBV7-9; CDR3aa: CASSAPWSRTESTGELFF; CDR3nt: TGTGCCAGCAGCGCCCCGTGGAGCCGCACGGAGAGCACCGGGGAGCTGTTTTTT
j_gene: TRBJ2-3; abundance: -; d_gene: -; len: 12; v_gene: TRBV7-2; CDR3aa: CASSRSADTQYF; CDR3nt: TGTGCCAGCAGCCGCAGCGCAGATACGCAGTATTTT
j_gene: TRBJ2-5; abundance: -; d_gene: -; len: 18; v_gene: TRBV7-9; CDR3aa: CASSLAVGGWDSQETQYF; CDR3nt: TGTGCCAGCAGCTTAGCGGTCGGGGGATGGGACTCCCAAGAGACCCAGTACTTC
j_gene: TRBJ2-3; abundance: -; d_gene: TRBD2; len: 16; v_gene: TRBV11-2; CDR3aa: CASSLVGLAGADTQYF; CDR3nt: TGTGCCAGCAGCTTAGTGGGACTAGCGGGCGCAGATACGCAGTATTTT
j_gene: TRBJ1-2; abundance: -; d_gene: -; len: 14; v_gene: TRBV6-4; CDR3aa: CASSPGGTQYGYTF; CDR3nt: TGTGCCAGCAGCCCCGGGGGGACACAGTATGGCTACACCTTC
j_gene: TRBJ2-7; abundance: -; d_gene: -; len: 13; v_gene: TRBV10-1; CDR3aa: CASSENRESEQYF; CDR3nt: TGCGCCAGCAGTGAAAACAGGGAGTCCGAGCAGTACTTC
j_gene: TRBJ1-1; abundance: -; d_gene: -; len: 13; v_gene: TRBV10-1; CDR3aa: CASSVEANTEAFF; CDR3nt: TGCGCCAGCAGTGTTGAGGCTAACACTGAAGCTTTCTTT
j_gene: TRBJ1-6; abundance: few; d_gene: -; len: 16; v_gene: TRBV7-2; CDR3aa: CASRPNKSSYNSPLHF; CDR3nt: TGTGCCAGCAGACCCAACAAGAGCTCCTATAATTCACCCCTCCACTTT
j_gene: TRBJ1-1; abundance: few; d_gene: -; len: 15; v_gene: TRBV5-1; CDR3aa: CASSLTVQRHTEAFF; CDR3nt: TGCGCCAGCAGCCTGACAGTCCAGCGCCACACTGAAGCTTTCTTT
j_gene: TRBJ2-2; abundance: few; d_gene: -; len: 13; v_gene: TRBV20-1; CDR3aa: CSARRQGKGELFF; CDR3nt: TGCAGTGCTAGACGGCAGGGCAAAGGGGAGCTGTTTTTT
j_gene: TRBJ1-2; abundance: -; d_gene: -; len: 17; v_gene: TRBV4-1; CDR3aa: CASSQDRGASRDYGYTF; CDR3nt: TGCGCCAGCAGCCAAGACAGGGGTGCCAGCCGGGACTATGGCTACACCTTC
j_gene: TRBJ2-2; abundance: -; d_gene: -; len: 18; v_gene: TRBV7-2; CDR3aa: CASSSLLHSRGRHGELFF; CDR3nt: TGTGCCAGCAGCTCCCTCCTCCACTCTCGGGGGCGGCACGGGGAGCTGTTTTTT
j_gene: TRBJ2-7; abundance: -; d_gene: -; len: 14; v_gene: TRBV27; CDR3aa: CASSSGAGGYEQYF; CDR3nt: TGTGCCAGCAGTTCCGGTGCAGGGGGGTACGAGCAGTACTTC
j_gene: TRBJ1-1; abundance: -; d_gene: TRBD1; len: 14; v_gene: TRBV7-2; CDR3aa: CASSLVLGQRVAFF; CDR3nt: TGTGCCAGCAGCTTAGTGTTGGGACAGAGGGTAGCTTTCTTT
j_gene: TRBJ1-2; abundance: -; d_gene: TRBD1; len: 14; v_gene: TRBV6-2/TRBV6-3; CDR3aa: CASSYRDSYYGYTF; CDR3nt: TGTGCCAGCAGTTACCGGGACAGCTACTATGGCTACACCTTC
j_gene: TRBJ1-1; abundance: -; d_gene: TRBD1; len: 13; v_gene: TRBV12-3/TRBV12-4; CDR3aa: CASTYRGNTEAFF; CDR3nt: TGTGCCAGCACTTACAGGGGGAACACTGAAGCTTTCTTT
j_gene: TRBJ1-2; abundance: -; d_gene: -; len: 14; v_gene: TRBV4-1; CDR3aa: CASSQDATNYGYTF; CDR3nt: TGCGCCAGCAGCCAAGACGCGACTAACTATGGCTACACCTTC
j_gene: TRBJ1-2; abundance: -; d_gene: -; len: 15; v_gene: TRBV19; CDR3aa: CASSIDFGQTYGYTF; CDR3nt: TGTGCCAGTAGTATAGATTTCGGGCAGACCTATGGCTACACCTTC
j_gene: TRBJ2-2; abundance: -; d_gene: TRBD1; len: 15; v_gene: TRBV20-1; CDR3aa: CSAVSGTGGTGELFF; CDR3nt: TGCAGTGCTGTCTCCGGGACAGGGGGCACCGGGGAGCTGTTTTTT
j_gene: TRBJ1-1; abundance: few; d_gene: TRBD1; len: 13; v_gene: TRBV11-2; CDR3aa: CASGTGMNTEAFF; CDR3nt: TGTGCCTCAGGGACAGGGATGAACACTGAAGCTTTCTTT
j_gene: TRBJ1-1; abundance: -; d_gene: -; len: 13; v_gene: TRBV11-1; CDR3aa: CASSARSGTEAFF; CDR3nt: TGTGCCAGCAGCGCGAGATCCGGCACTGAAGCTTTCTTT
j_gene: TRBJ2-3; abundance: -; d_gene: -; len: 14; v_gene: TRBV20-1; CDR3aa: CSARSGIRADTQYF; CDR3nt: TGCAGTGCTAGATCCGGGATTCGCGCAGATACGCAGTATTTT
j_gene: TRBJ1-5; abundance: -; d_gene: -; len: 13; v_gene: TRBV27; CDR3aa: CASSLGFNQPQHF; CDR3nt: TGTGCCAGCAGTTTGGGGTTCAATCAGCCCCAGCATTTT
j_gene: TRBJ2-7; abundance: -; d_gene: TRBD2; len: 16; v_gene: TRBV20-1; CDR3aa: CSASFFASGRLGEQYF; CDR3nt: TGCAGTGCTAGTTTCTTCGCTAGCGGGAGACTAGGAGAGCAGTACTTC
j_gene: TRBJ1-2; abundance: -; d_gene: -; len: 12; v_gene: TRBV11-3; CDR3aa: CASSTDSYGYTF; CDR3nt: TGTGCCAGCAGCACGGACTCCTATGGCTACACCTTC
j_gene: TRBJ2-7; abundance: -; d_gene: TRBD2; len: 14; v_gene: TRBV6-1; CDR3aa: CASSSGLAAYEQYF; CDR3nt: TGTGCCAGCAGCTCGGGACTAGCGGCCTACGAGCAGTACTTC
j_gene: TRBJ1-2; abundance: few; d_gene: -; len: 12; v_gene: TRBV28; CDR3aa: CASSAKNYGYTF; CDR3nt: TGTGCCAGCAGTGCCAAGAACTATGGCTACACCTTC
j_gene: TRBJ2-3; abundance: -; d_gene: TRBD2; len: 16; v_gene: TRBV7-3; CDR3aa: CASSLTGLAATDTQYF; CDR3nt: TGTGCCAGCAGCTTAACGGGACTAGCGGCTACAGATACGCAGTATTTT
j_gene: TRBJ2-5; abundance: -; d_gene: -; len: 14; v_gene: TRBV6-1; CDR3aa: CASSPPGRQETQYF; CDR3nt: TGTGCCAGCAGCCCCCCGGGACGACAAGAGACCCAGTACTTC
j_gene: TRBJ1-5; abundance: -; d_gene: -; len: 16; v_gene: TRBV2; CDR3aa: CASSDRGLSGNQPQHF; CDR3nt: TGTGCCAGCAGTGACAGGGGATTATCGGGGAATCAGCCCCAGCATTTT
j_gene: TRBJ1-3; abundance: -; d_gene: -; len: 14; v_gene: TRBV7-7; CDR3aa: CASSPGTEGNTIYF; CDR3nt: TGTGCCAGCAGCCCAGGGACGGAAGGAAACACCATATATTTT
j_gene: TRBJ2-5; abundance: -; d_gene: -; len: 12; v_gene: TRBV29-1; CDR3aa: CSQASESETQYF; CDR3nt: TGCAGCCAAGCCTCAGAATCGGAGACCCAGTACTTC
j_gene: TRBJ1-1; abundance: -; d_gene: TRBD1; len: 14; v_gene: TRBV20-1; CDR3aa: CSARDHRGGTEAFF; CDR3nt: TGCAGTGCTAGAGATCACAGGGGTGGAACTGAAGCTTTCTTT
j_gene: TRBJ2-1; abundance: -; d_gene: TRBD2; len: 14; v_gene: TRBV27; CDR3aa: CASSLGRREGEQFF; CDR3nt: TGTGCCAGCAGTTTAGGGCGGCGGGAGGGTGAGCAGTTCTTC
j_gene: TRBJ1-2; abundance: few; d_gene: -; len: 14; v_gene: TRBV6-5; CDR3aa: CASSYLDRNYGYTF; CDR3nt: TGTGCCAGCAGTTACTTGGACAGAAACTATGGCTACACCTTC
j_gene: TRBJ2-3; abundance: few; d_gene: TRBD2; len: 16; v_gene: TRBV4-2; CDR3aa: CASSQGLASSTDTQYF; CDR3nt: TGTGCCAGCAGCCAAGGACTAGCGTCTAGCACAGATACGCAGTATTTT
j_gene: TRBJ1-2; abundance: few; d_gene: -; len: 13; v_gene: TRBV30; CDR3aa: CAWSGYGNYGYTF; CDR3nt: TGTGCCTGGAGTGGTTACGGAAACTATGGCTACACCTTC
j_gene: TRBJ2-5; abundance: -; d_gene: TRBD2; len: 14; v_gene: TRBV6-1; CDR3aa: CASSRRGAQETQYF; CDR3nt: TGTGCCAGCAGTAGGCGGGGGGCTCAGGAGACCCAGTACTTC
j_gene: TRBJ1-2; abundance: -; d_gene: -; len: 13; v_gene: TRBV28; CDR3aa: CAINREANYGYTF; CDR3nt: TGTGCCATAAACAGGGAGGCTAACTATGGCTACACCTTC
j_gene: TRBJ1-5; abundance: -; d_gene: -; len: 16; v_gene: TRBV7-9; CDR3aa: CASSLGGRGGDQPQHF; CDR3nt: TGTGCCAGCAGCCTAGGGGGGCGGGGAGGGGATCAGCCCCAGCATTTT
j_gene: TRBJ2-2; abundance: few; d_gene: -; len: 13; v_gene: TRBV6-1; CDR3aa: CASRKRDTGELFF; CDR3nt: TGTGCCAGCAGGAAGAGGGACACCGGGGAGCTGTTTTTT
j_gene: TRBJ2-7; abundance: -; d_gene: -; len: 11; v_gene: TRBV10-3; CDR3aa: CATWQGTEQYF; CDR3nt: TGTGCCACCTGGCAAGGGACGGAGCAGTACTTC
j_gene: TRBJ1-2; abundance: -; d_gene: TRBD1; len: 13; v_gene: TRBV19; CDR3aa: CASSTGQGPGYTF; CDR3nt: TGTGCCAGTAGTACGGGACAGGGCCCCGGCTACACCTTC
j_gene: TRBJ2-1; abundance: few; d_gene: TRBD2; len: 15; v_gene: TRBV7-9; CDR3aa: CASSLGLAGNNEQFF; CDR3nt: TGTGCCAGCAGCTTAGGGCTAGCGGGGAATAATGAGCAGTTCTTC
j_gene: TRBJ1-1; abundance: few; d_gene: -; len: 15; v_gene: TRBV20-1; CDR3aa: CSATGGASLGTEAFF; CDR3nt: TGCAGTGCTACCGGGGGCGCCTCCCTGGGTACTGAAGCTTTCTTT
j_gene: TRBJ2-7; abundance: -; d_gene: TRBD1; len: 15; v_gene: TRBV15; CDR3aa: CATSRRTGGPYEQYF; CDR3nt: TGTGCCACCAGCAGAAGGACAGGAGGACCCTACGAGCAGTACTTC
j_gene: TRBJ1-1; abundance: -; d_gene: -; len: 15; v_gene: TRBV28; CDR3aa: CASSGPGRVDTEAFF; CDR3nt: TGTGCCAGCAGTGGACCAGGCAGGGTGGACACTGAAGCTTTCTTT
j_gene: TRBJ2-1; abundance: -; d_gene: -; len: 14; v_gene: TRBV12-3/TRBV12-4; CDR3aa: CASSSTDYYNEQFF; CDR3nt: TGTGCCAGCAGTTCCACCGACTACTACAATGAGCAGTTCTTC